A single sample is the source of the 27 T cell receptor beta chains below, sequenced in a study of cytomegalovirus exposure and HLA in healthy donors. Primers for the PCR totalled 60 Vbeta and 13 Jbeta. Profiling relied on immunoSEQ multiplex PCR, and the TCRdb table lists in-frame clones only, not all of them. The sample includes about 190,000 clones, about 77% of them seen just once. Material: PBMCs. The receptors stem from a man aged 25 to 40 in good health and CMV-seropositive.

The V call is TRBV9, the J call TRBJ2-6; weak D call: TRBD1 (8 bases). The germline V gene has CDR1 SGDLS and CDR2 YYNGEE. This CDR3 has 22 residues. Trimming stripped 0 bases from V and 0 bases from J, with 25 bases between. The CDR3 loop reads CASSVGSVGGTGYGSGANVLTF. DNA for the CDR3: TGTGCCAGCAGCGTAGGATCGGTGGGGGGGACAGGTTATGGCTCTGGGGCCAACGTCCTGACTTTC.

V and J are TRBV28 and TRBJ1-1; 8 bases are a match to TRBD1. The CDR3 has 13 amino acids. Germline values: CDR1 MDHEN, CDR2 SYDVKM. V shed 6 bases, J shed 2 bases, and the junction held 2 bases outside the gene matches. The CDR3 region has the DNA TGTGCCAGCAGGGACAGGGCTAACACTGAAGCTTTCTTT. This encodes CASRDRANTEAFF.

This sequence joins TRBV6-1 and TRBJ2-3; D is undetermined. CDR3 size: 14 residues. V lost 4 bases and J lost 3, with 11 bases in between. CDR1 is MNHNS and CDR2 is SASEGT in the germline V gene. CDR3 bases: TGTGCCAGCAGTGCCAGCGTCGGGACAGATACGCAGTATTTT. Its translation is CASSASVGTDTQYF.

This clone was observed once. V and J are TRBV5-6 and TRBJ2-1; 9 nucleotides line up with TRBD2. Germline CDR1 SGHDT, CDR2 YYEEEE. The CDR3 spans 14 residues. The ends lost 9 bases at V and 6 bases at J; junction bases unmatched: 10. In DNA, the CDR3 is TGTGCCACCTCCGGGGGCGGGAGGGCCAATGAGCAGTTCTTC. Translating gives CATSGGGRANEQFF.

The rearrangement uses TRBV30 and TRBJ2-7; D uncertain. Germline values: CDR1 GTSNPN, CDR2 SVGIG (reference sequence). This CDR3 comprises 11 residues. V shed 5 bases and J shed 8 bases, with 13 bases lying between them. The CDR3 coding sequence is TGTGCCTGGGGCGGAGCTTACAAGCAGTACTTC. Translated: CAWGGAYKQYF.

The J gene is TRBJ1-6, the V gene TRBV9; TRBD1 aligns across 12 bases. The CDR3 extends over 17 amino acids. Germline V gives CDR1 SGDLS, CDR2 YYNGEE. V gave up 4 bases and J gave up 6 bases; unmatched junction bases: 8. CDR3 DNA sequence: TGTGCCAGCAGCAGCCGGGACAGGGGGCTCGGTAATTCACCCCTCCACTTT. Translation: CASSSRDRGLGNSPLHF.

Comments on this clone: A read error may produce the germline difference seen at one junction end. This sample includes further DNA sequences coding for the same CDR3. This chain joins TRBV7-9 and TRBJ1-5, with 8 nucleotides matching TRBD1. The germline gives CDR1 SEHNR, CDR2 FQNEAQ (reference sequence). The CDR3 sequence is 17 residues long. The CDR3 sequence: CASSQKATGGSHQPQHF. The CDR3 DNA reads TGCGCCAGCAGCCAAAAGGCTACAGGGGGTTCTCATCAGCCCCAGCATTTT.

This rearrangement joins TRBV5-4 to TRBJ1-6; 12 nucleotides agree with TRBD1. Germline loops: CDR1 SGHNT, CDR2 YYREEE (reference sequence). Trimming at V came to 10 bases and at J to 2 bases, leaving 10 bases not matched to a gene. The length of the CDR3 is 17 residues. The CDR3 protein is CASGTGGGTTYNSPLHF. As DNA, the CDR3 is TGTGCCTCCGGGACAGGGGGCGGTACAACCTATAATTCACCCCTCCACTTT.

The V call is TRBV9, the J call TRBJ2-4; the match to TRBD1 covers 10 bases. The germline V gene has CDR1 SGDLS and CDR2 YYNGEE. The CDR3 consists of 18 residues. V lost 0 bases to trimming and J lost 0 bases; unmatched junction nucleotides: 6. The CDR3 sequence is CASSVEGDRGRAKNIQYF. Written as DNA, the CDR3 is TGTGCCAGCAGCGTAGAAGGGGACAGGGGACGAGCCAAAAACATTCAGTACTTC.

V and J are TRBV2 and TRBJ1-4; 10 nucleotides match TRBD1. Germline loops: CDR1 SNHLY, CDR2 FYNNEI. The CDR3 consists of 16 residues. V lost 2 bases to trimming and J lost 4 bases; unmatched junction nucleotides: 4. CDR3 nucleotide sequence: TGTGCCAGCAGTGAACAAGGACAGGGGGTTAATGAAAAACTGTTTTTT. Its protein is CASSEQGQGVNEKLFF.

The CDR3 loop reads CASSSESAGGNSPLHF. In DNA, the CDR3 is TGTGCCAGCAGTTCAGAATCCGCCGGGGGTAATTCACCCCTCCACTTT. The gene calls are TRBV6-5 and TRBJ1-6; TRBD1 is a possible D gene (5 bases). V lost 4 bases to trimming and J lost 6 bases, with 16 bases between them. Germline lookup yields CDR1 MNHEY and CDR2 SVGAGI. The CDR3 runs to 16 residues.

V and J are TRBV29-1 and TRBJ2-7; 11 bases agree with TRBD2. The CDR3 runs 13 residues. The V and J ends lost 5 bases and 4 bases, in that order; junction bases with no gene match: 4. Germline values: CDR1 SQVTM, CDR2 ANQGSEA. CDR3 bases: TGCAGCGTTCTGACTAGCGGGACTTACGAGCAGTACTTC. This encodes CSVLTSGTYEQYF.

The V gene is TRBV19, the J gene TRBJ1-2, with 7 positions matching TRBD1. V lost 7 bases to trimming and J lost 5 bases; unmatched junction nucleotides: 13. The CDR3 runs to 15 residues. Germline V lookup: CDR1 LNHDA, CDR2 SQIVND (reference sequence). The CDR3 sequence: CASTSGGSVLYGYTF. CDR3 bases: TGTGCCAGTACATCAGGGGGGAGCGTCTTATATGGCTACACCTTC.

V is TRBV5-1 and J is TRBJ1-2, with D possibly matching TRBD1 (6 bases). Trimming removed 5 bases from V and 5 bases from J, with 10 bases in between. Germline V gives CDR1 SGHRS, CDR2 YFSETQ. This CDR3 has 12 residues. CDR3 sequence: CASRLTGYGYTF. CDR3 nucleotides: TGCGCCAGCAGGTTAACAGGGTATGGCTACACCTTC.

The CDR3 loop reads CASSPNLRVGIAETQYF. In DNA, the CDR3 is TGTGCCAGCAGCCCGAACCTAAGGGTCGGGATCGCCGAGACCCAGTACTTC. This rearrangement joins TRBV5-4 to TRBJ2-5; D is possibly TRBD2 (5 bases). Trimming pared 4 bases from V and 5 bases from J, leaving 24 bases between. This CDR3 is built from 17 residues. Germline V gives CDR1 SGHNT, CDR2 YYREEE (reference sequence).

This clone has only a few counts. The chain combines TRBV6-5 with TRBJ2-2; TRBD2 agrees at 11 bases. Germline V CDR1 and CDR2: MNHEY, SVGAGI. The length of the CDR3 is 15 residues. V lost 7 bases and J lost 5; bases outside the gene matches: 6. The CDR3 spells CASTALAGVTGELFF. The CDR3 DNA is TGTGCCAGCACCGCACTAGCGGGAGTTACCGGGGAGCTGTTTTTT.

There are a few counts of this clone. This chain connects TRBV28 to TRBJ2-5; D possibly corresponds to TRBD1 (6 bases). The germline CDR1 and CDR2 sequences are MDHEN and SYDVKM. The V end was cut by 8 bases, the J end by 7 bases, with 14 bases between. The CDR3 contains 12 residues. DNA of the CDR3: TGTGCCAGCGGAGGACAGTTGGGGACCCAGTACTTC. This gives the protein CASGGQLGTQYF.

The chain has TRBV7-7 and TRBJ2-3, with D maybe TRBD2 (6 bases). This CDR3 is 14 amino acids long. Per germline, CDR1 SSHAT and CDR2 FNYEAQ (reference sequence). The CDR3 bases are TGTGCTAGCTCGGGGGTAGGAGCGGCAGATACGCAGTATTTT. This encodes CASSGVGAADTQYF.

This chain joins TRBV23-1 and TRBJ2-7; D gene uncertain. TRBV23-1 is noted as an ORF with a role that remains uncertain. The length of the CDR3 is 15 residues. Trimming removed 4 bases at V and 7 bases at J, with 20 bases between. This CDR3 is CASSPTCILRIEQYF. DNA for the CDR3: TGCGCCAGCAGTCCCACCTGTATCCTACGTATTGAGCAGTACTTC.

This clone was seen only once. The chain has TRBV9 and TRBJ1-4; 12 nucleotides align to TRBD1. CDR3 length: 16 residues. CDR1 SGDLS and CDR2 YYNGEE come from the germline V gene. After removal of 4 bases from V and 6 bases from J, the junction contained 7 bases not matched to a gene. The CDR3 sequence: CASSWGQGAVHEKLFF. CDR3 bases: TGTGCCAGCAGCTGGGGACAGGGGGCCGTCCATGAAAAACTGTTTTTT.

CDR3 residues: CASSLGRGLTKNIQYF. CDR3 bases: TGCGCCAGCAGCCTGGGACGGGGACTAACCAAAAACATTCAGTACTTC. V gene TRBV5-1 combines with J gene TRBJ2-4; TRBD2 agrees at 7 bases. Germline V lookup: CDR1 SGHRS, CDR2 YFSETQ. This CDR3 is 16 amino acids long. J gave up 2 bases and V 4 bases, and 9 bases lay outside the gene matches.

There are a few counts of this clone. The genes are TRBV2 and TRBJ1-1; a possible D gene is TRBD1 (6 bases). CDR3 length: 14 amino acids. The germline V gene has CDR1 SNHLY and CDR2 FYNNEI. Trimming left V 2 bases short and J 10 bases short, with 17 bases between. The CDR3 spells CASSEMGRQDTAFF. DNA of the CDR3: TGTGCCAGCAGTGAAATGGGTCGACAGGATACAGCTTTCTTT.

The J gene is TRBJ2-1, the V gene TRBV4-3, with D perhaps TRBD2 (6 bases). Looked up from germline, CDR1 is LGHNA and CDR2 is YSLEER. V lost 4 bases, J lost 6 bases, and 22 bases lay in between. The CDR3 is made up of 17 amino acids. This chain's CDR3 is CASSLEVNPGAGNEQFF. In nucleotides, the CDR3 is TGCGCCAGCAGCCTCGAGGTAAATCCGGGAGCGGGCAATGAGCAGTTCTTC.

The chain joins TRBV6-6 to TRBJ2-3; D uncertain. The V gene's germline CDR1 is MNHNY and CDR2 SVGAGI (reference sequence). This CDR3 is 14 amino acids long. V was clipped by 0 bases and J by 1 base, with 5 bases between them. The CDR3 DNA is TGTGCCAGCAGTTACTCCACGGGCACAGATACGCAGTATTTT. Its translation: CASSYSTGTDTQYF.

The chain has TRBV29-1 and TRBJ2-7; D uncertain. Trimming took off 5 bases at V and 5 bases at J, with 16 bases between the two ends. CDR3 size: 13 residues. Germline assignment: CDR1 SQVTM and CDR2 ANQGSEA. CDR3 sequence reads: CSVTPQSIDEQYF. The CDR3 DNA sequence: TGCAGCGTTACCCCCCAGTCCATCGACGAGCAGTACTTC.

The chain links TRBV4-3 to TRBJ1-2, with a possible D match to TRBD1 (5 bases). Deletions cut 0 bases from V and 8 bases from J, with 22 bases between. In germline, CDR1 is LGHNA, CDR2 YSLEER. The CDR3 spans 17 residues. CDR3 protein: CASSQDTRVGKSGGYTF. The CDR3 nucleotides read TGCGCCAGCAGCCAAGATACTCGGGTCGGCAAATCAGGGGGCTACACCTTC.

The chain is built from TRBV5-8 and TRBJ2-4; TRBD1 aligns across 11 bases. The CDR3 spans 14 residues. Per germline, CDR1 SGHTS and CDR2 YDEGEE. With V trimmed by 1 base and J by 7 bases, 1 base remained unmatched. The CDR3: CASSLRDRGNIQYF. The CDR3 DNA is TGTGCCAGCAGCTTGCGGGACAGGGGGAACATTCAGTACTTC.